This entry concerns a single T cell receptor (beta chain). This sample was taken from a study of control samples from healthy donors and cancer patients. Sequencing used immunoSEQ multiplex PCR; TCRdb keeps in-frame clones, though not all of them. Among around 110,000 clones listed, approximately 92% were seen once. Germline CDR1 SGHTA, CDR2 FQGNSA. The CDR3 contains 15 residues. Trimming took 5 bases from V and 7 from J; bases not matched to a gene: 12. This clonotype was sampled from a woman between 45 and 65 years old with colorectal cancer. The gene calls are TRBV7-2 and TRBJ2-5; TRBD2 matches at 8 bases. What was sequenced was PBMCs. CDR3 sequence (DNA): TGTGCCAGCAGCGCCGGAGCCACCCGGGGGGGGACCCAGTACTTC. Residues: CASSAGATRGGTQYF.